The clone carrying this T cell receptor (beta chain) was detected only a few times. Its antigen is not known. Template switching supplied a universal primer site; unique molecular identifiers were carried on the cDNA. MiXCR, applied by TCRdb to the 5' RACE reads, yields one record per CDR3 protein. The repertoire holds 1,800,000 or so distinct CDR3 sequences, with under 35% as singletons. The sample comes from a study of identical twins. Notes on the study in general: Findings came from cross-sectional statistics, without long-term follow-up of donors. Cord blood's abundant beta clonotypes had fewer insertions, unlike memory repertoires. Models underpredicted monozygotic twin sharing of out-of-frame TCR alpha.

Germline assignment: CDR1 MNHNY and CDR2 SVGAGI (reference sequence). This CDR3 region has 14 residues. The ends were cut back, 0 bases at V and 6 bases at J, with 9 bases in the middle. The origin of this receptor is a newborn girl in good health. Sequencing was carried out using cord blood. The chain couples TRBV6-6 to TRBJ2-1; possibly TRBD2 for D (5 bases). As DNA, the CDR3 is TGTGCCAGCAGTTACTCGCTGAGGGCCAATGAGCAGTTCTTC. Encoded protein: CASSYSLRANEQFF.